The 27 T cell receptor beta chains listed next were all sequenced from one sample in a study of metastatic and nonmetastatic thyroid tumors. No treatment of any kind had been given to any patient before thyroid surgery. TCRdb re-analyzed the PCR reads using MiXCR. The sample carries about 40,000 clones, over 10% recorded once. Sequenced sample: blood. Every receptor here comes from a female donor with papillary thyroid cancer or a benign thyroid nodule (not recorded which). Some clones in this sample may be carry-over from other donors' samples.

This clone was counted many times. The chain links TRBV4-1 to TRBJ2-2; 9 positions match TRBD2. CDR3 size: 17 residues. Unmatched junction bases numbered 4, after V lost 1 base and J lost 1 base. Germline CDR1 and CDR2: MGHRA and YSYEKL. CDR3 nucleotide sequence: TGCGCCAGCAGCCAAGTCATAGCGGGAGTGAACACCGGGGAGCTGTTTTTT. Translating gives CASSQVIAGVNTGELFF.

This clone was counted many times. The J gene is TRBJ2-1, the V gene TRBV5-1; a possible D gene is TRBD1 (5 bases). Trimming took 3 bases from V and 5 from J, leaving 18 bases between them. The CDR3 has 16 amino acids. The germline gives CDR1 SGHRS, CDR2 YFSETQ. For the CDR3, the DNA is TGCGCCAGCAGCTCGGCAGGGCCCTCCCCACACAATGAGCAGTTCTTC. Its translation: CASSSAGPSPHNEQFF.

This clone was recorded a few times. A much more abundant neighbour one base away suggests this may be a read error. The J gene is TRBJ2-1, the V gene TRBV24-1, with 7 bases identical to TRBD1. CDR1 is KGHDR, CDR2 SFDVKD, per germline. This CDR3 contains 12 residues. CDR3 DNA sequence: TGTGCCACCGGAACAGGGGCGAATGAGCAGTCCTTC. This sequence encodes CATGTGANEQSF.

There are many counts of this clone. The rearrangement joins TRBV27 to TRBJ2-7; TRBD1 matches 7 bases. This CDR3 contains 16 residues. The germline V gene encodes CDR1 MNHEY and CDR2 SMNVEV (reference sequence). V dropped 3 bases and J dropped 7; count of bases not matched to a gene: 15. CDR3 sequence reads: CASSFSISDRVREQYF. The CDR3 DNA sequence: TGTGCCAGCAGTTTCAGTATCTCTGACAGGGTCCGTGAGCAGTACTTC.

The rearrangement links TRBV6-5 to TRBJ2-1, with D possibly TRBD2 on 5 matching bases. V lost 3 bases and J 3 bases, leaving 18 bases between the germline ends. The CDR3 is 17 amino acids. In germline, CDR1 is MNHEY, CDR2 SVGAGI. CDR3 sequence (DNA): TGTGCCAGCAGTTATACTAGTCTACGTGGGGTCTACAATGAGCAGTTCTTC. Its protein product is CASSYTSLRGVYNEQFF.

As regards this clone: Just one base apart from a much larger clone, this may be a read error. This rearrangement joins TRBV12-3 or TRBV12-4 to TRBJ2-3, with D possibly TRBD1 on 6 matching bases. The V end lost 7 bases, the J end lost 3 bases, and 17 bases lay between the germline ends. The CDR3 is 15 amino acids. The CDR3 DNA is TGTGCCAGCAATAAAGGGGGTAGAGGAACAGATACGCAGTATTTT. Protein product: CASNKGGRGTDTQYF.

This clone showed up many times. The chain has TRBV15 and TRBJ1-1; D unresolved. V was cut by 0 bases and J by 1 base, with 6 bases left in between. The CDR3 contains 14 residues. Germline CDR1 is LNHNV and CDR2 is YYDKDF (reference sequence). The CDR3 spells CATSRDHRNTEAFF. The CDR3 DNA is TGTGCCACCAGCAGAGATCACAGGAACACTGAAGCTTTCTTT.

This clone was detected ten times or more. CDR3 coding DNA: TGTGCCAGCAGTCTAAAATCTGCAACTAATGAAAAACTGTTTTTT. Its translation: CASSLKSATNEKLFF. This chain uses TRBV6-1 with TRBJ1-4; D is uncertain. The CDR3 consists of 15 residues. Germline V gene sequence: CDR1 MNHNS, CDR2 SASEGT. Trimming shortened V by 5 bases and J by 0 bases, and 10 bases separated the two germline ends.

The rearrangement uses TRBV28 and TRBJ1-2; no reliable D call. The germline V and J ends were trimmed by 2 bases and 3 bases, with 4 bases remaining between them. Germline CDR1 is MDHEN and CDR2 is SYDVKM. The CDR3 is 12 residues long. CDR3 bases: TGTGCCAGCAGTTTAGGAGACTATGGCTACACCTTC. This codes for CASSLGDYGYTF.

This clone was counted only a few times. The chain joins TRBV20-1 to TRBJ2-5, with TRBD2 as a possible D gene (5 bases). V was shortened by 0 bases and J by 4 bases, with 9 bases between the two germline ends. The germline CDR1 and CDR2 sequences are DFQATT and SNEGSKA (reference sequence). CDR3 length equals 13 residues. The chain's CDR3 is CSAREASLETQYF. CDR3 nucleotides: TGCAGTGCTAGAGAAGCTAGCCTAGAGACCCAGTACTTC.

The table lists this clone with many counts. A much larger clone sits a single nucleotide away, making a read error possible. The V call is TRBV5-6, the J call TRBJ2-7, with TRBD1 identical over 9 bases. V shed 4 bases and J 0 bases; nucleotides not matched to a gene: 5. This CDR3 contains 15 residues. From germline, CDR1 is SGHDT and CDR2 YYEEEE. The CDR3 sequence is CASSPDRGLSYEQYF. DNA for the CDR3: TGTGCCAGCAGCCCGGACAGGGGACTCTCCTACGAGCAGTACTTC.

There are many counts of this clone. The chain employs TRBV5-4 and TRBJ2-5, with D possibly matching TRBD2 (6 bases). CDR1 is SGHNT, CDR2 YYREEE, per germline (reference sequence). With 0 bases removed from V and 0 bases from J, the gap between germline ends came to 9 bases. The CDR3 sequence is 15 residues long. The CDR3 nucleotides are TGTGCCAGCAGCTTGGGCGGGACCCACCAAGAGACCCAGTACTTC. It encodes CASSLGGTHQETQYF.

As regards this clone: A much larger clone is a single base away; this may be a read error. The rearrangement uses TRBV11-2 and TRBJ2-3; the D gene is possibly TRBD1 (5 bases). Germline lookup yields CDR1 SGHAT and CDR2 FQNNGV. Between the trimmed V and J ends, which lost 2 bases and 7 bases, there was a span of 13 bases. The CDR3 consists of 14 residues. The CDR3 is CASSLTRVEYTQYF. The DNA for the CDR3 is TGTGCCAGCAGCTTAACCAGGGTAGAATATACGCAGTATTTT.

This clone was observed many times. One base away lies a much larger clone, so this may be a sequencing read error. The chain has TRBV15 and TRBJ2-5; TRBD2 agrees at 9 bases. CDR3 length equals 13 residues. The germline V gene encodes CDR1 LNHNV and CDR2 YYDKDF (reference sequence). The CDR3 loop reads CATSLIAGETQHF. The CDR3 DNA is TGTGCCACCAGCCTTATAGCGGGAGAGACCCAGCACTTC.

This clone was seen repeatedly, ten times or more. This rearrangement joins TRBV12-3 or TRBV12-4 to TRBJ1-1, with D uncertain. The V gene lost 5 bases and the J gene lost 4 bases, with 14 bases spanning the gap. The length of the CDR3 is 14 residues. This CDR3 is CASSVKRVRTEAFF. In nucleotides, the CDR3 is TGTGCCAGCAGTGTTAAAAGAGTCCGCACTGAAGCTTTCTTT.

This clone was observed a few times. A read error is possible here, since a much larger clone lies one base away. The gene calls are TRBV5-4 and TRBJ1-4; the D is unclear. Germline CDR1 reads SGHNT; CDR2 reads YYREEE (reference sequence). CDR3 length: 15 residues. Trimming took off 0 bases at V and 2 bases at J, with 8 bases between the two ends. The CDR3 region has the DNA TGTGCCAGCAGCTTGGGCACAGACACTAATGAAAAACTGTTTTTT. This translates into CASSLGTDTNEKLFF. Full variable domain (remainder filled in from reference TRBV5-4 and TRBJ1-4): ETGVTQSPTHLIKTRGQQVTLRCSSQSGHNTVSWYQQALGQGPQFIFQYYREEENGRGNFPPRFSGLQFPNYSSELNVNALELDDSALYLCASSLGTDTNEKLFFGSGTQLSVL.

The table lists this clone with many counts. The chain uses TRBV20-1 and TRBJ1-5; D gene ambiguous. This CDR3 contains 12 residues. Germline V lookup: CDR1 DFQATT, CDR2 SNEGSKA (reference sequence). V was clipped by 4 bases and J by 6 bases, with 10 bases between them. CDR3 protein: CSAMGRSQPQHF. In DNA, the CDR3 is TGCAGTGCTATGGGTAGAAGTCAGCCCCAGCATTTT.

This clone was seen repeatedly, ten times or more. The chain recombines TRBV7-2 with TRBJ1-2; maybe TRBD1 (5 bases). The germline V gene has CDR1 SGHTA and CDR2 FQGNSA. V lost 5 bases to trimming and J lost 2 bases, with 12 bases between them. The CDR3 spans 14 residues. Here the CDR3 reads CASSAGGENYGYTF. The CDR3 region has the DNA TGTGCCAGCAGCGCGGGAGGGGAAAACTATGGCTACACCTTC. Together with reference TRBV7-2 and TRBJ1-2, the CDR3 gives the full variable domain: GAGVSQSPSNKVTEKGKDVELRCDPISGHTALYWYRQSLGQGLEFLIYFQGNSAPDKSGLPSDRFSAERTGGSVSTLTIQRTQQEDSAVYLCASSAGGENYGYTFGSGTRLTVV.

This clone appeared a few times. The chain employs TRBV2 and TRBJ1-5; a weak D match, TRBD1 (5 bases). V was shortened by 2 bases and J by 13 bases, with 12 bases between the two germline ends. The V gene's germline CDR1 is SNHLY and CDR2 FYNNEI. The CDR3 is 12 amino acids. The DNA of the CDR3 is TGTGCCAGCAGTGAAATGGACACCGAGCAGCATTTT. Protein: CASSEMDTEQHF.

This clone was counted many times. The chain joins TRBV28 to TRBJ1-1; D might be TRBD1 (5 bases). The germline V gene encodes CDR1 MDHEN and CDR2 SYDVKM. The V and J ends lost 11 bases and 6 bases respectively, with 16 bases between them. The CDR3 contains 12 residues. This chain's CDR3 is CASTPGPPEAFF. The CDR3, as DNA: TGTGCCTCAACGCCGGGACCCCCTGAAGCTTTCTTT.

The V and J genes are TRBV3-1 and TRBJ2-7, with TRBD1 as a possible D gene (6 bases). This CDR3 has 13 residues. Trimming cost V 3 bases and J 6 bases, with 12 bases left between them. Germline V gives CDR1 LGHDT, CDR2 YNNKEL (reference sequence). CDR3 DNA: TGTGCCAGCAGCCATACAGGGTTTCGCGAGCAGTACTTC. The encoded protein is CASSHTGFREQYF.

This clone was observed many times. The chain carries TRBV29-1 and TRBJ1-2; D uncertain. Between the trimmed V and J ends, which lost 4 bases and 1 base, there was a span of 13 bases. Per germline, CDR1 SQVTM and CDR2 ANQGSEA. The CDR3 consists of 14 residues. The CDR3 DNA reads as TGCAGCGTTGGCAGCAGGTTGGATAACTATGGCTACACCTTC. It yields the protein CSVGSRLDNYGYTF. The full variable domain, rest sourced from reference TRBV29-1 and TRBJ1-2, is SAVISQKPSRDICQRGTSLTIQCQVDSQVTMMFWYRQQPGQSLTLIATANQGSEATYESGFVIDKFPISRPNLTFSTLTVSNMSPEDSSIYLCSVGSRLDNYGYTFGSGTRLTVV.

This clone has ten or more counts. The genes are TRBV28 and TRBJ2-7; unclear D gene. The CDR3 totals 13 residues. Germline loops: CDR1 MDHEN, CDR2 SYDVKM. Trimming cost V 3 bases and J 0 bases, with 6 bases left between them. CDR3 bases: TGTGCCAGCAGTTTGGGCAACTCCTACGAGCAGTACTTC. It encodes CASSLGNSYEQYF.

This clone was detected ten times or more. The genes are TRBV2 and TRBJ1-5, with 11 bases aligning to TRBD1. This CDR3 has 15 residues. Germline V gene data show CDR1 as SNHLY and CDR2 as FYNNEI. Trimming at V came to 5 bases and at J to 9 bases, leaving 9 bases not matched to a gene. DNA for the CDR3: TGTGCCAGCAGTCTGGACAGGGGGCTTGGAGGGCCCCAGCATTTT. This gives the protein CASSLDRGLGGPQHF. The whole variable domain, filled in from reference TRBV2 and TRBJ1-5, reads EPEVTQTPSHQVTQMGQEVILRCVPISNHLYFYWYRQILGQKVEFLVSFYNNEISEKSEIFDDQFSVERPDGSNFTLKIRSTKLEDSAMYFCASSLDRGLGGPQHFGDGTRLSIL.

This clone was observed a few times. Since a much larger clone is just one base distant, this may be a read error. This chain uses TRBV7-9 with TRBJ1-6; D unclear. The CDR3 consists of 12 residues. Trimming removed 7 bases from V and 6 bases from J, with 7 bases in between. Germline CDR1 is SEHNR and CDR2 is FQNEAQ (reference sequence). The CDR3 region is CASTRANSPLHF. Written as DNA, the CDR3 is TGTGCCAGCACCCGGGCTAATTCACCCCTCCACTTT.

Note on this clone: An end of the junction differs from the germline gene, which may be a read error. This sequence joins TRBV6-5 and TRBJ1-1; unclear D gene. The CDR3 sequence is 15 residues long. The germline V gene encodes CDR1 MNHEY and CDR2 SVGAGI. The CDR3 reads CPSSYHPGWAAEAFF. As DNA, the CDR3 is TGTCCCAGCAGTTACCATCCCGGGTGGGCAGCTGAAGCTTTCTTT.

Ten or more counts support this clone. The rearrangement links TRBV7-2 to TRBJ2-1, with D uncertain. The CDR3 is 13 amino acids. V lost 7 bases and J lost 3, with 10 bases in between. Germline CDR1 reads SGHTA; CDR2 reads FQGNSA. The CDR3 protein is CASTNGFYNEQFF. CDR3 sequence (DNA): TGTGCCAGCACCAACGGGTTCTACAATGAGCAGTTCTTC.